These 9 T cell receptor beta chains share one sample of origin, sequenced in a study of CD8 T cells in ankylosing spondylitis. Study results and limitations: Made up of about eight highly homologous variants, a TCR beta motif appeared characteristic of ankylosing spondylitis blood.

A single record per CDR3 protein comes from TCRdb applying MiXCR to the 5' RACE reads. Of 500,000 to 550,000 distinct CDR3 sequences listed, 12% are singletons. No antigen has been identified for these receptors. The sample consisted of blood, either unsorted or a sorted T cell fraction (not recorded which). These receptor sequences come from a male donor with ankylosing spondylitis.

This clonotype was counted at least ten times. The V and J genes are TRBV12-3 or TRBV12-4 and TRBJ2-1, with 11 bases identical to TRBD2. CDR3 size: 16 residues. V trimming: 6 bases; J trimming: 7 bases; junction bases outside the gene matches: 11. The CDR3 DNA reads as TGTGCCAGCAGCTCCCGACAGGCTAGCGGGGGGAATGAGCAGTTCTTC. The encoded protein is CASSSRQASGGNEQFF.

Only a few counts were recorded for this clonotype. V is TRBV7-2 and J is TRBJ2-1; D gene uncertain. Trimming took off 5 bases at V and 2 bases at J, with 13 bases between the two ends. CDR1 SGHTA and CDR2 FQGNSA come from the germline V gene. There are 15 residues in the CDR3. The CDR3 nucleotides are TGTGCCAGCAGCCCCGGCGCGCCCACCTACAATGAGCAGTTCTTC. Protein product: CASSPGAPTYNEQFF. Using reference TRBV7-2 and TRBJ2-1 for the parts outside the CDR3, the full variable domain is GAGVSQSPSNKVTEKGKDVELRCDPISGHTALYWYRQSLGQGLEFLIYFQGNSAPDKSGLPSDRFSAERTGGSVSTLTIQRTQQEDSAVYLCASSPGAPTYNEQFFGPGTRLTVL.

CDR3 sequence reads: CASSQPGGVDGYTF. For the CDR3, the DNA is TGCGCCAGCAGCCAACCAGGAGGGGTAGATGGCTACACCTTC. The genes are TRBV4-1 and TRBJ1-2; D perhaps matches TRBD1 (5 bases). Germline CDR1 and CDR2: MGHRA and YSYEKL. The CDR3 length is 14 residues. V dropped 2 bases and J dropped 6 bases, with 13 bases sitting between them.

The chain is built from TRBV20-1 and TRBJ2-2, with D uncertain. CDR3 size: 14 residues. Deletions cut 5 bases from V and 5 bases from J, with 15 bases between. The germline CDR1 and CDR2 sequences are DFQATT and SNEGSKA (reference sequence). The CDR3 nucleotides are TGCAGTGCTTCCGGGCTAGACCTTACCGGGGAGCTGTTTTTT. Its translation is CSASGLDLTGELFF.

This clonotype was counted only a few times. This chain joins TRBV7-8 and TRBJ2-7; TRBD2 matches at 8 bases. The CDR3 contains 14 residues. V lost 5 bases, J lost 8 bases, and 11 bases stayed unmatched. Germline CDR1 reads SGHVS; CDR2 reads FQNEAQ. As DNA, the CDR3 is TGTGCCAGCAGCACAGGGACTAGTGATACCAAGCAGTACGTC. This encodes CASSTGTSDTKQYV.

The J gene is TRBJ2-1, the V gene TRBV10-3; 9 bases agree with TRBD2. The length of the CDR3 is 16 residues. V shed 7 bases and J 0 bases; nucleotides not matched to a gene: 7. Germline V gene sequence: CDR1 ENHRY, CDR2 SYGVKD. This CDR3 is CAIKREAGGSYNEQFF. The CDR3 bases are TGTGCCATCAAGAGGGAAGCGGGAGGCTCCTACAATGAGCAGTTCTTC.

This clonotype came up a few times. This chain joins TRBV25-1 and TRBJ2-7; 9 nucleotides line up with TRBD1. Germline V gene lookup returns CDR1 MGHDK and CDR2 SYGVNS. With V trimmed by 4 bases and J by 3 bases, 4 bases remained unmatched. The CDR3 is made up of 14 amino acids. In DNA form, the CDR3 reads TGTGCCAGCAGTGCCTGGGACAGGGACTACGAGCAGTACTTC. Protein sequence: CASSAWDRDYEQYF.

The J gene is TRBJ1-2, the V gene TRBV2, with D perhaps TRBD1 (5 bases). V was trimmed by 5 bases and J by 4 bases, leaving 17 bases between them. The CDR3 covers 15 residues. Germline CDR1 and CDR2: SNHLY and FYNNEI. DNA of the CDR3: TGTGCCAGCAGTCTGCAGGGCCTGGTTGGCTATGGCTACACCTTC. Amino acids: CASSLQGLVGYGYTF. Drawing the rest from reference TRBV2 and TRBJ1-2, the complete variable domain is EPEVTQTPSHQVTQMGQEVILRCVPISNHLYFYWYRQILGQKVEFLVSFYNNEISEKSEIFDDQFSVERPDGSNFTLKIRSTKLEDSAMYFCASSLQGLVGYGYTFGSGTRLTVV.

The table lists this clonotype with a few counts. The chain is built from TRBV6-1 and TRBJ2-3; TRBD2 agrees at 14 bases. The CDR3 spans 16 residues. The V segment lost 5 bases and the J segment 5 bases; nucleotides outside the gene matches: 6. CDR1 is MNHNS, CDR2 SASEGT, per germline. CDR3 region: CASSRLAGGREDTQYF. CDR3 nucleotides: TGTGCCAGCAGTAGACTAGCGGGAGGGCGAGAAGATACGCAGTATTTT.